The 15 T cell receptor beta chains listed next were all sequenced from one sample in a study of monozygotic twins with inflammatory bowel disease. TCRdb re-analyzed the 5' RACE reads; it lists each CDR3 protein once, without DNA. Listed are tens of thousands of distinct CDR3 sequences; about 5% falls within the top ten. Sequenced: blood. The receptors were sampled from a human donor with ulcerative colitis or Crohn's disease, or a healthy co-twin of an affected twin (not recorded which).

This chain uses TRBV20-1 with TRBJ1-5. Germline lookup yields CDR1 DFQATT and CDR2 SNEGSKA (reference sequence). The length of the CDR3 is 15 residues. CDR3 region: CSARQGSLVGQPQHF.

CDR3 loop: CASSFGGSEQYF. The J gene is TRBJ2-7, the V gene TRBV7-9. Germline V CDR1 and CDR2: SEHNR, FQNEAQ (reference sequence). This CDR3 is built from 12 residues.

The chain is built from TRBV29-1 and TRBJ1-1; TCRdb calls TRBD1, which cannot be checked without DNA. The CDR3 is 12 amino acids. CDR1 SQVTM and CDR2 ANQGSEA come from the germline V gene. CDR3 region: CSDGGGGTEAFF. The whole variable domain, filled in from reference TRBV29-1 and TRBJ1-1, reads SAVISQKPSRDICQRGTSLTIQCQVDSQVTMMFWYRQQPGQSLTLIATANQGSEATYESGFVIDKFPISRPNLTFSTLTVSNMSPEDSSIYLCSDGGGGTEAFFGQGTRLTVV.

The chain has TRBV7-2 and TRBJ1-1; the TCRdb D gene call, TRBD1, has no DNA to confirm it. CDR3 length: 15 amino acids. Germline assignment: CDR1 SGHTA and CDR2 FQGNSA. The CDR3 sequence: CASSFTGAPGAEAFF.

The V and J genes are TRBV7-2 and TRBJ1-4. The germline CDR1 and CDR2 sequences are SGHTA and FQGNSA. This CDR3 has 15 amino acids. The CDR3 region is CASSLPPGSGEKLFF.

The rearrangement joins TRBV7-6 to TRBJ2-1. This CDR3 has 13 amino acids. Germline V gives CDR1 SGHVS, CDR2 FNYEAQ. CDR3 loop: CASSLSSWNEQFF.

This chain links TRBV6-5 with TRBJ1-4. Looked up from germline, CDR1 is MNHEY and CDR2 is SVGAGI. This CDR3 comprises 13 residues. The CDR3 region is CASISPQGGKLFF.

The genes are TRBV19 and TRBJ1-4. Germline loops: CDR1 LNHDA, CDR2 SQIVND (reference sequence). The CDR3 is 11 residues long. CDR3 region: CASSRAEKLFF.

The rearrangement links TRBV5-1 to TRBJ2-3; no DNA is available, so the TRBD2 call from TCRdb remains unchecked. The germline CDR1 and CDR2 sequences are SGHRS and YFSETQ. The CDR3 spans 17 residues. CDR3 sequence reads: CASSLASGSESTDTQYF.

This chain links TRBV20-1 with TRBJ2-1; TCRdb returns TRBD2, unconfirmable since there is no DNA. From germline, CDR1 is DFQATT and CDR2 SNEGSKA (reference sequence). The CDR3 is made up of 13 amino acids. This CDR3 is CSAKDSGRGEQFF.

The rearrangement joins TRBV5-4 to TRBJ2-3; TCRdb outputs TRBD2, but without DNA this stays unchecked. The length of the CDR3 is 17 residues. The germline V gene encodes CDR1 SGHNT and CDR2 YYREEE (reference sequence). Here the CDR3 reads CASSPAASGRGTDTQYF.

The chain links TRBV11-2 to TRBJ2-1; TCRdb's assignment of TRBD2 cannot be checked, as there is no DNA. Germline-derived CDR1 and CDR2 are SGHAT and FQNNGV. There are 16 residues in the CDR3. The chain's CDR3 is CASSPGLAGGFLEQFF.

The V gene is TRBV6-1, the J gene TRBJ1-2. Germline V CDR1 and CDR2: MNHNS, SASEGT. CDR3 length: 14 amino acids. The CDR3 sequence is CASSGPHVGYGYTF.

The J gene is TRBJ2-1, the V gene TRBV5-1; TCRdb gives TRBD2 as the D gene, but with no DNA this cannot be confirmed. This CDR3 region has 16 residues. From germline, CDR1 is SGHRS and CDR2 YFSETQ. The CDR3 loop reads CASSPRGSGGAYEQFF.

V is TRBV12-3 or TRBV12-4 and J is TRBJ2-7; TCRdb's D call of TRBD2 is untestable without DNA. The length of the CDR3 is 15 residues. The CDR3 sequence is CASSGLAGLAYEQYF.